This is a list of T cell receptor beta chains from one sample in a study of blood T cell repertoires in COVID-19. Profiling relied on immunoSEQ multiplex PCR, and the TCRdb table lists in-frame clones only, not all of them. The data show around 220,000 clones, 70% to 90% seen once. Sample: peripheral blood. Receptor source: a middle-aged woman who had recovered from COVID-19. CDR3s leave out the opening cysteine and the closing phenylalanine or tryptophan. A D gene is named only where the DNA matches it firmly.

D gene | CDR3 length | V gene | CDR3 protein
TRBD2 | 13 | TRBV5-1 | ASSPEFSGVYEQY
TRBD1 | 18 | TRBV12-5 | ASGLGPGTGSRSSYNEQF
TRBD2 | 13 | TRBV6-2/TRBV6-3 | ASSYLQREYETQY
TRBD1 | 14 | TRBV5-1 | ASREGQGAPDYGYT
- | 15 | TRBV3-1/TRBV3-2 | ASSQDLRGGAVNEQF
- | 13 | TRBV12-2 | ASRASGRAKNIQY
TRBD1 | 11 | TRBV7-3 | ASSFTGGYGYT
- | 14 | TRBV18 | ASSYYGTPSNQPQH
- | 14 | TRBV6-2/TRBV6-3 | ASSYRRDSTTDTQY
- | 15 | TRBV4-3 | ASSQDVAVSGANVLT
TRBD2 | 16 | TRBV29-1 | SVRQSGTSMSSYNEQF
- | 11 | TRBV2 | ASRQGSTYEQY